The 8 T cell receptor beta chains presented below share a single source sample, sequenced in a study of control samples from healthy donors and cancer patients. Only in-frame clones appear in the TCRdb table, and some are missing; sequencing was by immunoSEQ multiplex PCR. The sample yields about 230,000 clones, about four fifths seen once. Sequencing used PBMCs. These TCRs come from a woman aged 60 to 75 with lung cancer.

V and J are TRBV5-5 and TRBJ1-4; 7 nucleotides align to TRBD1. After removal of 4 bases from V and 3 bases from J, the junction contained 6 bases not matched to a gene. The CDR3 has 15 residues. CDR1 and CDR2 (germline): SGHKS, YYEKEE (reference sequence). This CDR3 reads CASSLATGPNEKLFF. In DNA form, the CDR3 reads TGTGCCAGCAGCCTTGCGACAGGGCCTAATGAAAAACTGTTTTTT.

The genes are TRBV2 and TRBJ1-2, with D hard to call. CDR1 is SNHLY, CDR2 FYNNEI, per germline. V lost 8 bases and J lost 4, with 14 bases in between. The CDR3 length is 13 residues. This chain's CDR3 is CASGRSGFYGYTF. The CDR3 coding sequence is TGTGCCAGCGGCAGATCCGGATTCTATGGCTACACCTTC.

The CDR3 sequence is CASSVGLSYEQYF. DNA for the CDR3: TGTGCCAGCTCCGTCGGGTTGTCCTACGAGCAGTACTTC. The V and J genes are TRBV2 and TRBJ2-7; D gene unclear. Germline lookup yields CDR1 SNHLY and CDR2 FYNNEI. V was trimmed by 8 bases and J by 1 base, leaving 12 bases between them. The CDR3 covers 13 residues.

This clone was seen a single time. The rearrangement links TRBV4-2 to TRBJ2-3; D may be TRBD2 (6 bases). V lost 0 bases and J lost 0, with 13 bases in between. This CDR3 spans 17 amino acids. The germline CDR1 and CDR2 sequences are LGHNA and YNFKEQ. CDR3 region: CASSQDQRAGSTDTQYF. The CDR3 coding sequence is TGTGCCAGCAGCCAAGATCAACGAGCGGGTAGCACAGATACGCAGTATTTT.

Notes on this clone: One end of the junction does not line up with germline, which may come from a read error. For the CDR3, the DNA is TGTGCTAGCAGCTTAGGGGCTAGCGGGGGGGAGACCCAGTACTTC. This sequence encodes CASSLGASGGETQYF. V is TRBV7-7 and J is TRBJ2-5; TRBD2 agrees at 11 bases. In germline, CDR1 is SSHAT, CDR2 FNYEAQ (reference sequence). The CDR3 spans 15 residues. Based on the CDR3 plus reference TRBV7-7 and TRBJ2-5, the full variable domain is GAGVSQSPRYKVTKRGQDVTLRCDPISSHATLYWYQQALGQGPEFLTYFNYEAQPDKSGLPSDRFSAERPEGSISTLTIQRTEQRDSAMYRCASSLGASGGETQYFGPGTRLLVL.

The V and J genes are TRBV15 and TRBJ2-2; D is possibly TRBD2 (5 bases). V shed 4 bases and J shed 1 base, with 13 bases lying between them. This CDR3 is built from 16 residues. From germline, CDR1 is LNHNV and CDR2 YYDKDF (reference sequence). As DNA, the CDR3 is TGTGCCACCAGCAAACGAGAACTAGAGAACACCGGGGAGCTGTTTTTT. Translating gives CATSKRELENTGELFF.

The chain has TRBV28 and TRBJ2-7; 8 bases line up with TRBD1. The junction had 7 bases not matched to a gene; V was cut back by 6 bases and J by 0 bases. The CDR3 extends over 15 amino acids. Germline V gene sequence: CDR1 MDHEN, CDR2 SYDVKM. The CDR3 loop reads CASRRMTGVSYEQYF. Written as DNA, the CDR3 is TGTGCCAGCAGAAGAATGACAGGGGTCTCCTACGAGCAGTACTTC. Full variable domain (remainder filled in from reference TRBV28 and TRBJ2-7): DVKVTQSSRYLVKRTGEKVFLECVQDMDHENMFWYRQDPGLGLRLIYFSYDVKMKEKGDIPEGYSVSREKKERFSLILESASTNQTSMYLCASRRMTGVSYEQYFGPGTRLTVT.

The gene calls are TRBV7-6 and TRBJ1-2; 7 nucleotides agree with TRBD1. This CDR3 is 16 amino acids long. The germline V gene has CDR1 SGHVS and CDR2 FNYEAQ. V shed 5 bases, J shed 8 bases, and the junction held 17 bases outside the gene matches. This chain's CDR3 is CASSRQRDREGEGYTF. CDR3 bases: TGTGCCAGCAGCCGCCAAAGAGACAGGGAGGGCGAAGGCTACACCTTC.